Presented here are 15 T cell receptor beta chains from one specimen sequenced in a study of blood T cell repertoires in COVID-19. Profiled with immunoSEQ multiplex PCR; TCRdb holds only in-frame clones, not every one. The sample lists about 190,000 clones, about four fifths occurring once. Sample: peripheral blood. These receptors were collected from an older woman with active or convalescent COVID-19.

The chain recombines TRBV28 with TRBJ2-1; 8 bases agree with TRBD2. Unmatched junction bases numbered 12, after V lost 5 bases and J lost 6 bases. The CDR3 is 16 amino acids. Germline loops: CDR1 MDHEN, CDR2 SYDVKM. In nucleotides, the CDR3 is TGTGCCAGCAGTATTCACGAGGCTAGCGGGCCCAATGAGCAGTTCTTC. This codes for CASSIHEASGPNEQFF.

This chain connects TRBV6-1 to TRBJ2-1; 8 bases match TRBD2. CDR1 is MNHNS and CDR2 is SASEGT in the germline V gene. With 10 bases clipped from V and 8 bases from J, the junction kept 13 bases outside the gene matches. The CDR3 contains 14 residues. The CDR3 protein is CATADGRAIDEQFF. CDR3 DNA sequence: TGTGCCACGGCGGACGGGAGGGCTATAGATGAGCAGTTCTTC.

The V call is TRBV28, the J call TRBJ2-2; 9 bases line up with TRBD2. CDR1 and CDR2 from the germline V gene are MDHEN and SYDVKM. CDR3 size: 15 residues. V dropped 6 bases and J dropped 4; count of bases not matched to a gene: 6. The CDR3, as DNA: TGTGCCAGCAGCCGAGGACTAGCGAGCACCGGGGAGCTGTTTTTT. This encodes CASSRGLASTGELFF.

This sequence joins TRBV6-1 and TRBJ2-3; D is possibly TRBD2 (7 bases). The germline V gene has CDR1 MNHNS and CDR2 SASEGT. With 2 bases removed from V and 5 bases from J, the gap between germline ends came to 17 bases. This CDR3 has 16 amino acids. CDR3 residues: CASSESVGGGRDTQYF. The DNA for the CDR3 is TGTGCCAGCAGTGAATCGGTCGGGGGCGGGAGAGATACGCAGTATTTT.

This clone was observed once. The chain combines TRBV7-9 with TRBJ2-7; D could derive from TRBD1 or TRBD2 (6 bases each). Germline-derived CDR1 and CDR2 are SEHNR and FQNEAQ (reference sequence). This CDR3 region has 14 residues. V lost 5 bases to trimming and J lost 7 bases, with 18 bases between them. The CDR3 DNA is TGTGCCAGCAGCCTAGGGGGGCCCCTGCAAGAGCAGTACTTC. Encoded protein: CASSLGGPLQEQYF.

The chain carries TRBV3-1 (or the pseudogene TRBV3-2) and TRBJ1-1; 7 nucleotides line up with TRBD1. The CDR3 runs 15 residues. The germline V gene has CDR1 LGHDT and CDR2 YNNKEL (reference sequence). The V and J ends lost 4 bases and 0 bases, in that order; junction bases with no gene match: 5. DNA for the CDR3: TGTGCCAGCAGCCGCAGGGGGGCCTTGAACACTGAAGCTTTCTTT. It translates to CASSRRGALNTEAFF.

The genes are TRBV7-9 and TRBJ2-1; 9 nucleotides align to TRBD2. Germline trimming cut 6 bases from V and 8 bases from J; bases unmatched to any gene: 14. Germline V gene data show CDR1 as SEHNR and CDR2 as FQNEAQ (reference sequence). This CDR3 is built from 16 residues. CDR3 nucleotides: TGTGCCAGCAGAACATTGGGCGGGAGGGCCCCAGATGAGCAGTTCTTC. It translates to CASRTLGGRAPDEQFF.

This chain connects TRBV24-1 to TRBJ2-6; the match to TRBD1 covers 11 bases. Germline assignment: CDR1 KGHDR and CDR2 SFDVKD. V trimming: 0 bases; J trimming: 1 base; junction bases outside the gene matches: 4. This CDR3 comprises 19 residues. The chain's CDR3 is CATSDLGTGGVSGANVLTF. The CDR3 DNA follows: TGTGCCACCAGTGATTTGGGGACAGGGGGAGTGTCTGGGGCCAACGTCCTGACTTTC.

CDR3 bases: TGTGCCAGCAGCTTCTCCCGGAACACCGGGGAGCTGTTTTTT. Translated, it gives CASSFSRNTGELFF. V usage is TRBV11-3 and J usage is TRBJ2-2; D gene unclear. There are 14 residues in the CDR3. Germline lookup yields CDR1 SGHNT and CDR2 YENEEA. V was shortened by 3 bases and J by 1 base, with 6 bases between the two germline ends.

This clone was recorded a few times. As DNA, the CDR3 is TGTGCCAGCAGCCCACAGGGTTACAATCAGCCCCAGCATTTT. Translation gives CASSPQGYNQPQHF. The V gene is TRBV5-6, the J gene TRBJ1-5; maybe TRBD1 (6 bases). V was pared by 4 bases and J by 3 bases, with 11 bases between. Germline V gene sequence: CDR1 SGHDT, CDR2 YYEEEE. There are 14 residues in the CDR3.

The J gene is TRBJ2-2, the V gene TRBV9; D call uncertain. Germline V gene data show CDR1 as SGDLS and CDR2 as YYNGEE. Trimming took off 4 bases at V and 3 bases at J, with 7 bases between the two ends. The CDR3 length is 13 residues. CDR3 nucleotides: TGTGCCAGCAGCCCCGCGTACACCGGGGAGCTGTTTTTT. It translates to CASSPAYTGELFF.

This chain connects TRBV6-9 to TRBJ2-1, with TRBD2 matching over 7 bases. The germline V gene has CDR1 MNHGY and CDR2 SVAAGI. Losses at the gene ends were 3 bases for V and 9 bases for J; bases not matched to a gene: 5. The CDR3 loop spans 13 amino acids. CDR3 residues: CASSYPPGGEQFF. As DNA, the CDR3 is TGTGCCAGCAGTTACCCGCCGGGGGGTGAGCAGTTCTTC.

The chain joins TRBV29-1 to TRBJ2-7; 11 bases are a match to TRBD1. The V gene's germline CDR1 is SQVTM and CDR2 ANQGSEA. This CDR3 is 15 amino acids long. With 0 bases clipped from V and 4 bases from J, the junction kept 5 bases outside the gene matches. The CDR3 here is CSVEERTGGGYEQYF. The CDR3 coding sequence is TGCAGCGTTGAAGAAAGGACAGGGGGCGGTTACGAGCAGTACTTC.

This sequence joins TRBV27 and TRBJ1-2, with a possible D match to TRBD1 (5 bases). The germline gives CDR1 MNHEY, CDR2 SMNVEV (reference sequence). Trimming took off 4 bases at V and 2 bases at J, with 17 bases between the two ends. CDR3 length: 16 amino acids. CDR3 sequence: CASSSISVGANYGYTF. The DNA of the CDR3 is TGTGCCAGCAGTTCCATCTCTGTAGGGGCGAACTATGGCTACACCTTC.

This clone appeared once. The genes are TRBV18 and TRBJ2-7, with D perhaps matching TRBD1 (6 bases). Deletions cut 1 base from V and 4 bases from J, with 8 bases between. CDR1 is KGHSH, CDR2 LQKENI, per germline. The CDR3 covers 13 residues. Here the CDR3 reads CASSPQGQYEQYF. CDR3 coding DNA: TGTGCCAGCTCACCACAAGGACAGTACGAGCAGTACTTC. The variable domain in full, with the rest retrieved from reference TRBV18 and TRBJ2-7, is NAGVMQNPRHLVRRRGQEARLRCSPMKGHSHVYWYRQLPEEGLKFMVYLQKENIIDESGMPKERFSAEFPKEGPSILRIQQVVRGDSAAYFCASSPQGQYEQYFGPGTRLTVT.